This TCR beta chain was retrieved from a study of shared clonotypes between healthy human individuals (dated by TCRdb to about 2020). For the wider study: The cohort included a few men and a couple of women between 18 and 49 years of age. For each donor, three plates each were used for CD4 naive and CD4 memory, two plates were used for CD8 naive, and one plate was used for CD8 memory. Blood TCR repertoires of roughly five healthy adults were deeply sequenced to estimate repertoire size and the extent of clonotype sharing between individuals. Libraries were prepared and TCR repertoires were sequenced by different laboratories using diverse techniques, in order to increase sequencing depth and limit assay-specific biases. Each donor's leukapheresis produced roughly between about 0.9 and 9.5 billion PBMCs.

TCR CDR3 regions were amplified from genomic DNA by multiplex PCR using the deep immunoSEQ assay. For each cell subset, the extracted genomic DNA was distributed evenly across all wells of several immunoSEQ 96-well plates, and each plate served as one replicate. Each replicate PCR for sorted subsets received about 210 ng genomic DNA, equal to about 30,000 T cell genomes. Purified libraries were measured with a Qubit 3.0 fluorometer, size-checked on a Bioanalyzer 2100, and measured again with the KAPA Library Quantification kit. A separate single-read 150-cycle Illumina NextSeq 550 flow cell was used to sequence each immunoSEQ 96-well plate. The authors processed their data as follows. The immunoSEQ output contained only junctional sequences without quality scores, so filtering could not match that applied to full-length reads. Sequences were annotated with PyIR, a Python wrapper for IgBLAST v1.9, using IMGT germline references to assign V/J genes and CDR3. Reads were filtered out if the reads had weak V/J assignments (E-value above 1e-6), no CDR3, stop codons, out-of-frame junctions, or ambiguous translated residues. A V3J clonotype was defined by an identical inferred V gene, J gene, and CDR3 amino acid sequence. To compute the percentage overlap between repertoires, the number of shared unique clonotypes was divided by the size of the smaller repertoire. RTK rarefaction, the Chao1 estimator, and Recon v2.1 estimates of unobserved clonotypes were used to assess repertoire richness. Generation probabilities for all TCRbeta clonotypes obtained by the gDNA method from a handful of donors were computed using OLGA. TCRdb retrieved this table from immuneACCESS and kept in-frame rearrangements only. Not all clones are present; in checked studies, unresolved V genes account for under half, and no reason is known for the remainder. From that table come the V and J calls and clone size; the DNA was used to work out D and trimming. This sample is represented by 1.4 million or so clones; 98% to 99% of them were singletons. The ten most abundant clones make up approximately 0.4% of the sample.

On this clone: No antigen is known for it. No base quality information exists; no much larger clone differs at one position.

Beyond this particular receptor, the publication reports: When a handful of donors were compared, the shared fraction of clonotypes was around 5% for naive CD4, about 4% for naive CD8, 2% to 2.5% for memory CD4, and 0.35% to 0.4% for memory CD8. Because the study included only a small number of donors, the genetic and exposure-history diversity represented was limited. Sampling was restricted to blood, and TCR repertoires in tissues likely differ from the TCR repertoires found in blood. Compared with non-shared clonotypes, clonotypes shared by all four sorted-subset donors had higher generation probabilities. Naive subsets generally had larger estimated clonotype richness than memory subsets. Rarefaction of sorted-subset datasets indicated incomplete sequencing despite the large sequencing depth. Pairwise subsampling indicated that sequencing depth was expected to affect the degree of clonotype sharing among donors.

The CDR3 has 15 amino acids, counting the end cysteine and phenylalanine. The DNA shown is the 45-base CDR3, in frame from base 1. Reading the germline V gene gives CDR1 SGHRS and CDR2 YFSETQ. Deletion took 4 bases off V and 0 bases off J, with a span of 12 bases between the germline ends. The donors were healthy, HIV-negative adults with no recently reported acute infections or vaccinations. Every donor was a Caucasian adult residing in Nashville, Tennessee, USA. CD4+ T cells were enriched by magnetic negative selection, after which naive cells were positively selected on CD45RA and the negative fraction was taken as the memory subset. After blood collection by leukapheresis, PBMCs were isolated using Ficoll-Histopaque density gradient centrifugation and then cryopreserved in the vapor phase of liquid nitrogen. Analytical flow cytometry was used to check the purity and quantity of every magnetically sorted T cell population. From each sorted fraction, genomic DNA was isolated and quantified by UV absorbance on a Nanodrop 2000c.

The TCR sequence derives from a young man in good health. The material sequenced was naive CD4+ T cells sorted from blood. Explained via the paper, the cell subset or site label denotes: CD45RA+ positively selected. Rearrangement joined TRBV5-1 to TRBJ2-3; matching of 5 bases hints at TRBD1 as the D gene. The DNA reads TGCGCCAGCAGCCCCGAACCAGGGAGCACAGATACGCAGTATTTT. Its protein is CASSPEPGSTDTQYF.